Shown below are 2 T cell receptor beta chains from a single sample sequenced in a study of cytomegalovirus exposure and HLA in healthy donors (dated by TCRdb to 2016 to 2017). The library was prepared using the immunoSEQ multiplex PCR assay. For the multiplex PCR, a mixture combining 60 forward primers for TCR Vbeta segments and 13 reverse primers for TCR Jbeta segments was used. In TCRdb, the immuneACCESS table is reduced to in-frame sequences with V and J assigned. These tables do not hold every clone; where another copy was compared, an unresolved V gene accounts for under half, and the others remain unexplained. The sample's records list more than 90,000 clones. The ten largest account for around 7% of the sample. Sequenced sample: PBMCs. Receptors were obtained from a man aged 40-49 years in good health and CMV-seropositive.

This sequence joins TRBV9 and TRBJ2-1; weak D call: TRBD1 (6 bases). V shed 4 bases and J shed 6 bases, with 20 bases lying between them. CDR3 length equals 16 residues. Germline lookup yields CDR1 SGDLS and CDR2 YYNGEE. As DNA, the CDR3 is TGTGCCAGCAGCCAAACCATAAAGGGGGTTACCAATGAGCAGTTCTTC. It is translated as CASSQTIKGVTNEQFF.

In DNA, the CDR3 is TGTGCCAGCAGTATTGGGACAGGGGGCTATAGCAATCAGCCCCAGCATTTT. It specifies CASSIGTGGYSNQPQHF. The rearrangement joins TRBV28 to TRBJ1-5; 12 bases are shared with TRBD1. CDR3 length: 17 residues. V shed 5 bases and J 0 bases; nucleotides not matched to a gene: 5. The germline V gene has CDR1 MDHEN and CDR2 SYDVKM.